A selection of T cell receptor beta chains follows, all from one sample in a study of identical twins. TCRdb fed the 5' RACE reads into MiXCR, producing one record per CDR3 protein. The sample has over 200,000 distinct CDR3 sequences, about a tenth seen once. The sequenced sample was memory (CD45RO+) T cells sorted from blood. The receptor set was obtained from a woman between 18 and 29 years old in good health. The CDR3 runs from the conserved cysteine through the conserved F or W. Each record gives: V gene, clone size, J gene, D gene, CDR3 DNA, CDR3 protein. A D gene is named only where the DNA matches it firmly. Some rows mark clone size as missing; the rest say once, few, many or name a class of expanded clone.

TRBV9	-	TRBJ1-6	-	TGTGCCAGCAGCGTAACCAGGGATAATTCACCCCTCCACTTT	CASSVTRDNSPLHF
TRBV27	few	TRBJ2-7	-	TGTGCCAGCAGTCCCCACCTAGCGCGCGAGCAGTACTTC	CASSPHLAREQYF
TRBV20-1	few	TRBJ2-5	-	TGCAGTGCCAATCATCGGGGCTTACAAGAGACCCAGTACTTC	CSANHRGLQETQYF
TRBV20-1	few	TRBJ2-1	TRBD2	TGCAGTGCCCTCGGACTAGCCAGTGAGCAGTTCTTC	CSALGLASEQFF
TRBV5-1	few	TRBJ2-5	-	TGCGCCAGCACAGGGGGGGAGACCCAAGAGACCCAGTACTTC	CASTGGETQETQYF
TRBV10-3	-	TRBJ2-7	TRBD2	TGTGCCATCAGTGAGGGGGGGGGAAACGAGCAGTACTTC	CAISEGGGNEQYF
TRBV29-1	-	TRBJ2-1	TRBD1	TGCAGCATGCGGACAGGCAACAATGAGCAGTTCTTC	CSMRTGNNEQFF
TRBV7-6	many	TRBJ1-4	-	TGTGCCAGCAGCTCCCGGGACGTTGGTGAAAAACTGTTTTTT	CASSSRDVGEKLFF
TRBV12-3/TRBV12-4	many	TRBJ2-7	TRBD1	TGTGCCAGCAGTTCATGGACAGGGGCACACCACGAGCAGTACTTC	CASSSWTGAHHEQYF
TRBV4-3	few	TRBJ2-1	-	TGCGCCAGCAGCCAAGAACCTTGGAATGAGCAGTTCTTC	CASSQEPWNEQFF
TRBV5-4	many	TRBJ2-5	-	TGTGCCAGCCGAAGGATGGGGTCATGGGGAACCCAGTACTTC	CASRRMGSWGTQYF
TRBV28	-	TRBJ2-2	-	TGTGCCAGCACGTTCATCACCGGGGAGCTGTTTTTT	CASTFITGELFF
TRBV18	many	TRBJ1-1	-	TGTGCCAGCTCACCAAGGGAACTTGGGAACACTGAAGCTTTCTTT	CASSPRELGNTEAFF
TRBV5-1	-	TRBJ2-5	TRBD1	TGCGCCAGCAGCTTACAGGGGTCGGTGGAGACCCAGTACTTC	CASSLQGSVETQYF
TRBV12-3/TRBV12-4	many	TRBJ1-2	-	TGTGCCAGTAGTGGCCAATATGGCTACACCTTC	CASSGQYGYTF
TRBV5-1	many	TRBJ2-3	-	TGCGCCAGCAGCTTGGAGGGGTCAGATACGCAGTATTTT	CASSLEGSDTQYF
TRBV5-1	few	TRBJ2-7	-	TGCGCCAGCAGCTTAGGGGACGGGTCGTGGTCCTACGAGCAGTACTTC	CASSLGDGSWSYEQYF
TRBV5-5	-	TRBJ2-1	-	TGTGCCAGCAGCTTGGTAAGGATTGAGCAGTTCTTC	CASSLVRIEQFF
TRBV20-1	many	TRBJ1-1	-	TGCAGTGCTAGAGATAGGCAGACTCAAAGCGAAGCTTTCTTT	CSARDRQTQSEAFF
TRBV19	-	TRBJ2-1	-	TGTGCCAGTGGTAGGGTTGAGCAGTTCTTC	CASGRVEQFF
TRBV20-1	few	TRBJ2-5	TRBD2	TGCAGTGCTGCTAGCGGGGGGGCCAGAGAGACCCAGTACTTC	CSAASGGARETQYF
TRBV20-1	-	TRBJ2-5	TRBD2	TGCAGTGTCATAGCGGGAGTGGGGTTCGAGACCCAGTACTTC	CSVIAGVGFETQYF
TRBV4-1	-	TRBJ2-1	TRBD2	TGCGCCAGCAGCCAACCGACTAGCGGGGGGTTTAATGAGCAGTTCTTC	CASSQPTSGGFNEQFF
TRBV4-3	-	TRBJ2-1	TRBD2	TGCGCCAGCAGCCAAGTAGGCGGGAGGGGTAATGAGCAGTTCTTC	CASSQVGGRGNEQFF
TRBV20-1	-	TRBJ2-6	-	TGCAGTGCTACTAGGGCTGGGGCCAACGTCCTGACTTTC	CSATRAGANVLTF
TRBV7-2	few	TRBJ2-3	TRBD2	TGTGCCAGCGGCTGGACTAGCGGTCGAGGTACGCAGTATTTT	CASGWTSGRGTQYF
TRBV10-3	-	TRBJ1-5	-	TGTGCCATCAGTGAGTTCGGCGGCGCTGGGTATCAGCCCCAGCATTTT	CAISEFGGAGYQPQHF
TRBV20-1	few	TRBJ2-1	TRBD2	TGCAGCGGGACTAGCTCACAACGGGTCTACGTTCAGCAGTTCTTC	CSGTSSQRVYVQQFF